This paragraph reports one TCR beta chain. The antigen is unknown. The data were obtained in a study of shared clonotypes between healthy human individuals. Across the study: Plates per donor: three CD4 naive, three CD4 memory, two CD8 naive, one CD8 memory. Overall study findings and caveats: Unshared clonotypes carried lower generation probabilities than those common to all four donors. Depth of sequencing was expected to influence donor clonotype sharing.

With V trimmed by 3 bases and J by 1 base, 3 bases remained unmatched. The length of the CDR3 is 14 residues. Germline values: CDR1 MGHRA, CDR2 YSYEKL. Assay execution proceeded at the deep level. Here immunoSEQ multiplex PCR was the method, and the copy in TCRdb shows in-frame clones only, minus some. The data show roughly 220,000 clones, 65% seen once. Sequencing was done on a sample of memory CD4+ T cells sorted from blood. The subset was: CD45RA-negative fraction. V is TRBV4-1 and J is TRBJ2-7, with 7 bases matching TRBD1. This receptor was taken from a man between 25 and 39 years old in good health. The CDR3 is CASSQGDSSYEQYF. CDR3 bases: TGCGCCAGCAGCCAGGGGGACAGTTCCTACGAGCAGTACTTC.